This TCR beta chain derives from a study of prognosis after radiotherapy for stage I lung cancer. The TCR beta CDR3 region was amplified from genomic DNA, with two rounds of multiplex PCR being used for the amplification. Individual primers that were specific to each TRBV and TRBJ gene served in first-round PCR. TCRdb called the multiplex PCR reads again in MiXCR, with one record for every CDR3 protein. The sample contains fewer than 15,000 distinct CDR3 sequences, around 50% of which appear only once. This clonotype has ten or more counts. The germline CDR1 and CDR2 sequences are GTSNPN and SVGIG (reference sequence). The trim removed 0 bases at V and 3 bases at J, leaving 10 bases unmatched. The CDR3 totals 17 residues.

Sequenced material: PBMCs, taken before or after stereotactic body radiation therapy (not recorded which). The chain links TRBV30 to TRBJ2-7, with TRBD2 identical over 11 bases. The TCR comes from a donor aged 50 or older with non-small cell lung cancer. CDR3 sequence (DNA): TGTGCCTGGAGTGTGGGGCTACTAGCGGGAGAAGGCTACGAGCAGTACTTC. This sequence encodes CAWSVGLLAGEGYEQYF. Filled out from reference TRBV30 and TRBJ2-7, the complete variable domain reads SQTIHQWPATLVQPVGSPLSLECTVEGTSNPNLYWYRQAAGRGLQLLFYSVGIGQISSEVPQNLSASRPQDRQFILSSKKLLLSDSGFYLCAWSVGLLAGEGYEQYFGPGTRLTVT.